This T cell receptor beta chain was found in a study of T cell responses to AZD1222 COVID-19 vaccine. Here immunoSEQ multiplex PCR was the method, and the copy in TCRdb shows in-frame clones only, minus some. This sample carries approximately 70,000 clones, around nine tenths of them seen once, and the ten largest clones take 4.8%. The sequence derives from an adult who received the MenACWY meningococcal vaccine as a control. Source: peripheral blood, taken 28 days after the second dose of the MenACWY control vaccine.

As DNA, the CDR3 is TGTGCCAGCAGCCCGATCGACATTGCCTATGGCTACACCTTC. Encoded protein: CASSPIDIAYGYTF. The V gene is TRBV3-1 (or the pseudogene TRBV3-2), the J gene TRBJ1-2; D is undetermined. V was pared by 4 bases and J by 4 bases, with 13 bases between. The CDR3 has 14 residues. CDR1 LGHDT and CDR2 YNNKEL come from the germline V gene (reference sequence).